Below are 8 T cell receptor beta chains sequenced from a single sample in a study of T cell changes during pregnancy in multiple sclerosis. Assay used: immunoSEQ multiplex PCR; TCRdb lists only in-frame clones, some missing. The sample yields 44,000 or so clones, about nine tenths seen once. The sample consisted of peripheral blood, taken in the first trimester of pregnancy. Receptors were obtained from a female donor in good health, enrolled as a control in a pregnancy study.

The chain combines TRBV6-1 with TRBJ1-1; a possible D gene is TRBD1 (5 bases). Trimming shortened V by 3 bases and J by 4 bases, and 12 bases separated the two germline ends. The CDR3 is made up of 14 amino acids. Germline V CDR1 and CDR2: MNHNS, SASEGT. The CDR3 DNA reads TGTGCCAGCAGTGAGTACTTCCAGGGCACTGAAGCTTTCTTT. Its protein product is CASSEYFQGTEAFF.

The genes are TRBV19 and TRBJ2-3; 8 positions match TRBD2. The CDR3 is made up of 13 amino acids. Looked up from germline, CDR1 is LNHDA and CDR2 is SQIVND (reference sequence). J gave up 4 bases and V 4 bases, and 1 base lay outside the gene matches. The CDR3 nucleotides read TGTGCCAGTAGTAGGGGACTAGCAGATACGCAGTATTTT. Protein product: CASSRGLADTQYF.

The chain has TRBV29-1 and TRBJ2-6; the D gene is possibly TRBD2 (6 bases). V lost 5 bases and J 0 bases, leaving 26 bases between the germline ends. The CDR3 covers 20 residues. Germline V gives CDR1 SQVTM, CDR2 ANQGSEA. For the CDR3, the DNA is TGCAGCGTTCGCGCGGCGGGGCAGAAAGAACTTAACTCTGGGGCCAACGTCCTGACTTTC. Translation: CSVRAAGQKELNSGANVLTF.

The sample holds one count of this clone. The chain is built from TRBV2 and TRBJ2-5; D call uncertain. This CDR3 has 12 amino acids. CDR1 is SNHLY, CDR2 FYNNEI, per germline. V shed 6 bases and J shed 5 bases, with 10 bases lying between them. This chain's CDR3 is CASRNLWETQYF. For the CDR3, the DNA is TGTGCCAGCAGGAACCTATGGGAGACCCAGTACTTC.

The rearrangement joins TRBV6-4 to TRBJ2-3; the D gene is possibly TRBD2 (6 bases). Germline CDR1 reads MRHNA; CDR2 reads SNTAGT. V was pared by 4 bases and J by 0 bases, with 8 bases between. This CDR3 comprises 14 residues. For the CDR3, the DNA is TGTGCCAGCAGTGGGGGACTCAGCACAGATACGCAGTATTTT. This codes for CASSGGLSTDTQYF.

The rearrangement joins TRBV19 to TRBJ1-5; 10 bases match TRBD1. V shed 5 bases and J 0 bases; nucleotides not matched to a gene: 16. CDR3 length: 20 residues. Germline CDR1 is LNHDA and CDR2 is SQIVND (reference sequence). This CDR3 reads CASSFSPGQGYIFSNQPQHF. CDR3 bases: TGTGCCAGTAGTTTCTCGCCGGGACAGGGGTATATTTTTAGCAATCAGCCCCAGCATTTT.

The chain has TRBV5-1 and TRBJ1-3; 7 positions match TRBD1. The CDR3 totals 16 residues. The ends lost 3 bases at V and 4 bases at J; junction bases unmatched: 10. Germline CDR1 is SGHRS and CDR2 is YFSETQ. In nucleotides, the CDR3 is TGCGCCAGCAGCTCGCCGACAGGGAACTCGGGAAACACCATATATTTT. Protein product: CASSSPTGNSGNTIYF. Filled out from reference TRBV5-1 and TRBJ1-3, the complete variable domain reads KAGVTQTPRYLIKTRGQQVTLSCSPISGHRSVSWYQQTPGQGLQFLFEYFSETQRNKGNFPGRFSGRQFSNSRSEMNVSTLELGDSALYLCASSSPTGNSGNTIYFGEGSWLTVV.

This clone has only one observation. This chain connects TRBV18 to TRBJ2-3, with TRBD2 identical over 7 bases. V was pared by 2 bases and J by 2 bases, with 7 bases of the junction left unmatched. CDR1 and CDR2 (germline): KGHSH, LQKENI. CDR3 size: 16 residues. The CDR3 DNA is TGTGCCAGCTCACCAACGTCGGGGGGTCCCACAGATACGCAGTATTTT. Translation gives CASSPTSGGPTDTQYF. Supplemented by reference TRBV18 and TRBJ2-3, the full variable domain reads NAGVMQNPRHLVRRRGQEARLRCSPMKGHSHVYWYRQLPEEGLKFMVYLQKENIIDESGMPKERFSAEFPKEGPSILRIQQVVRGDSAAYFCASSPTSGGPTDTQYFGPGTRLTVL.